This entry describes one TCR beta chain. Antigen unknown. This record comes from a study of brain metastases from non-small cell lung cancer. Whole-study results and caveats: T-cell clones appeared expanded in approximately 64% of brain metastases relative to matched primary tumors. Fewer infiltrating T cells were found in brain metastases than primaries.

Using immunoSEQ multiplex PCR, the repertoire was profiled, and TCRdb retains in-frame clones only, with some absent. The sample has roughly 4,600 clones; roughly 90% are singletons. Germline V gene data show CDR1 as MRHNA and CDR2 as SNTAGT. The CDR3 totals 15 residues. The V and J ends lost 3 bases and 1 base respectively, with 11 bases between them. The gene calls are TRBV6-4 and TRBJ2-3; D remains unclear. The source is a donor aged 40 or over with non-small cell lung cancer. Sequencing was done on a sample of tissue from a brain metastasis. For the CDR3, the DNA is TGTGCCAGCAGTGATGGGCACGGAGGCACAGATACGCAGTATTTT. Protein: CASSDGHGGTDTQYF.